The 6 T cell receptor beta chains reported below all come from one sample, sequenced in a study of shared clonotypes between healthy human individuals. Method: immunoSEQ multiplex PCR; TCRdb's copy keeps in-frame clones and lacks some. This sample has more than 2 million clones; around 95% occur once, and the top ten carry 0.1% to 0.15%. The sequenced material came from naive CD4+ T cells sorted from blood. Subset noted: CD45RA+ positively selected. These receptors were collected from a man in his late teens or twenties in good health.

In its sample, this clone was seen once. The genes are TRBV5-1 and TRBJ2-3; tentatively, D is TRBD2 (6 bases). The germline V and J ends were trimmed by 0 bases and 0 bases, with 14 bases remaining between them. This CDR3 spans 17 amino acids. Per the germline V gene, CDR1 is SGHRS and CDR2 is YFSETQ. This chain's CDR3 is CASSLVLGGTSTDTQYF. The DNA of the CDR3 is TGCGCCAGCAGCTTGGTTCTAGGCGGGACTAGCACAGATACGCAGTATTTT.

This clone has just one count. V and J are TRBV28 and TRBJ2-7; the match to TRBD2 covers 9 bases. V shed 6 bases and J 3 bases; nucleotides not matched to a gene: 9. Looked up from germline, CDR1 is MDHEN and CDR2 is SYDVKM. This CDR3 region has 15 residues. The CDR3 DNA reads TGTGCCAGCAGCCGTAGCGGGGGACTTAGCTACGAGCAGTACTTC. This encodes CASSRSGGLSYEQYF.

The V gene is TRBV5-1, the J gene TRBJ2-3, with D possibly being TRBD1 or TRBD2 (5 bases each). Germline V gene sequence: CDR1 SGHRS, CDR2 YFSETQ. The CDR3 totals 16 residues. V lost 4 bases, J lost 3 bases, and 18 bases lay in between. The DNA of the CDR3 is TGCGCCAGCAGCACAGAAGTCACTAGGGGAACAGATACGCAGTATTTT. Translating gives CASSTEVTRGTDTQYF.

The rearrangement joins TRBV11-2 to TRBJ2-7; D gene ambiguous. The CDR3 loop spans 15 amino acids. CDR1 and CDR2 (germline): SGHAT, FQNNGV. The V end lost 0 bases, the J end lost 1 base, and 10 bases lay between the germline ends. The CDR3, as DNA: TGTGCCAGCAGCTTAGATCTAGGCGTTTCCTACGAGCAGTACTTC. Its translation: CASSLDLGVSYEQYF.

The chain carries TRBV30 and TRBJ2-7; 10 nucleotides line up with TRBD1. Germline values: CDR1 GTSNPN, CDR2 SVGIG (reference sequence). CDR3 length: 14 amino acids. The CDR3 here is CAYEPGQGSYEQYF. CDR3 bases: TGTGCTTATGAACCGGGACAGGGGTCCTACGAGCAGTACTTC.

The chain recombines TRBV10-3 with TRBJ1-4; D gene ambiguous. CDR3 size: 13 residues. Germline values: CDR1 ENHRY, CDR2 SYGVKD. The germline V and J ends were trimmed by 2 bases and 7 bases, with 8 bases remaining between them. The CDR3 nucleotides are TGTGCCATCAGTGAGGGGGTGGCTGAAAAACTGTTTTTT. Translated: CAISEGVAEKLFF.